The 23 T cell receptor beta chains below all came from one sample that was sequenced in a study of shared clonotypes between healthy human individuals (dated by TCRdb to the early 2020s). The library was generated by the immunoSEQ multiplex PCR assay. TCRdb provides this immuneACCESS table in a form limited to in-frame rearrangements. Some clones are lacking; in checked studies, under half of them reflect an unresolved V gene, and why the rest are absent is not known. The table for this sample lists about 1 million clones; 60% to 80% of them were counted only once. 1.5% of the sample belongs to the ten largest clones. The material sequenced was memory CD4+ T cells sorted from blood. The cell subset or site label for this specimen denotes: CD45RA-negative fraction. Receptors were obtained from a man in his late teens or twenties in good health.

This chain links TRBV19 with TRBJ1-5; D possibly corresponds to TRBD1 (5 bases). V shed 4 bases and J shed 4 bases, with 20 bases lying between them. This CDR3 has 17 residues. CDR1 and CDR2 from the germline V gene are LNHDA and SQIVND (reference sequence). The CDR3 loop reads CASSTLGTGGMNQPQHF. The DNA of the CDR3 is TGTGCCAGTAGTACCCTCGGGACGGGAGGAATGAATCAGCCCCAGCATTTT.

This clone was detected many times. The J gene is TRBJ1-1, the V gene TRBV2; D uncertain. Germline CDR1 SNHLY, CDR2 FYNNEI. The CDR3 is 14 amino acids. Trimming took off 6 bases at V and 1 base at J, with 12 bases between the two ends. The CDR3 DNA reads TGTGCCAGCAGCCCCTTTCGGCGGAACACTGAAGCTTTCTTT. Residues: CASSPFRRNTEAFF.

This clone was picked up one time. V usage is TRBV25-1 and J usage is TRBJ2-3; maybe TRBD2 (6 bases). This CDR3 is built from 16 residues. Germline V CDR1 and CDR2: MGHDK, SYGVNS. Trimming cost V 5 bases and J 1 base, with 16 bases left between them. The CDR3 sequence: CASSPPDWEGTDTQYF. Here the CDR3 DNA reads TGTGCCAGCAGTCCCCCTGACTGGGAGGGCACAGATACGCAGTATTTT.

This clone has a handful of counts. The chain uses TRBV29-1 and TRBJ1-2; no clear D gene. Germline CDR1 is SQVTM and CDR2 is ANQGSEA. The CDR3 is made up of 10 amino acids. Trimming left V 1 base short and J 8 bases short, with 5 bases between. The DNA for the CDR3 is TGCAGCGTTGAAGGGGTAGGCTACACCTTC. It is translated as CSVEGVGYTF. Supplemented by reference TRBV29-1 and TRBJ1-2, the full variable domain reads SAVISQKPSRDICQRGTSLTIQCQVDSQVTMMFWYRQQPGQSLTLIATANQGSEATYESGFVIDKFPISRPNLTFSTLTVSNMSPEDSSIYLCSVEGVGYTFGSGTRLTVV.

CDR3 DNA sequence: TGTGCCAGTAGCCATCCCCCCACAGATACGCAGTATTTT. Amino acid sequence: CASSHPPTDTQYF. The chain has TRBV19 and TRBJ2-3; D ambiguous. The CDR3 totals 13 residues. The germline CDR1 and CDR2 sequences are LNHDA and SQIVND (reference sequence). Trimming pared 6 bases from V and 2 bases from J, leaving 9 bases between.

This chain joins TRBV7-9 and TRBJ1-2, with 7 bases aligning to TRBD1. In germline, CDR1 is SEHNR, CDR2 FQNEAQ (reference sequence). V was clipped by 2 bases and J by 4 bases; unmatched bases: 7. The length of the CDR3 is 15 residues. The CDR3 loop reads CASSLYVDRSYGYTF. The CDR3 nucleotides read TGTGCCAGCAGCTTATACGTGGACAGGAGCTATGGCTACACCTTC.

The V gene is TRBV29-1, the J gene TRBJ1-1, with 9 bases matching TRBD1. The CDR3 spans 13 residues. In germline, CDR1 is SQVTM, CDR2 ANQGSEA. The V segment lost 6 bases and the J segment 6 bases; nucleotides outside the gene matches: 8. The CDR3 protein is CSVESYRGPEAFF. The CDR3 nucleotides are TGCAGCGTCGAATCCTACAGGGGGCCTGAAGCTTTCTTT.

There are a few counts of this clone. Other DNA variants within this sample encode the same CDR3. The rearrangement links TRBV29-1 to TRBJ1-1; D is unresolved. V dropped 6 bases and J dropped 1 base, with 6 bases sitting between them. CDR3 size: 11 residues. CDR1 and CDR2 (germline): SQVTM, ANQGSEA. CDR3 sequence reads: CSVVGNTEAFF. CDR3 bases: TGCAGCGTAGTAGGGAACACTGAAGCTTTCTTT.

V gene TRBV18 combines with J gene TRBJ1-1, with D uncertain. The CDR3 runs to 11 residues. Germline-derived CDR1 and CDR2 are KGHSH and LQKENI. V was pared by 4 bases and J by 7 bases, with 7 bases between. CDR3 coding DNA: TGTGCCAGCTCACTTGGTTATGAAGCTTTCTTT. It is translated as CASSLGYEAFF.

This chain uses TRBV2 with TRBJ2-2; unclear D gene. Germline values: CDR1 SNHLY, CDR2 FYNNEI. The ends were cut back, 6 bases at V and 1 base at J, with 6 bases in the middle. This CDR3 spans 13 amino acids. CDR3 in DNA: TGTGCCAGCAGCCAGCTGAACACCGGGGAGCTGTTTTTT. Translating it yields CASSQLNTGELFF. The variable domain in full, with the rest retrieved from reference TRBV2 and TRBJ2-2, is EPEVTQTPSHQVTQMGQEVILRCVPISNHLYFYWYRQILGQKVEFLVSFYNNEISEKSEIFDDQFSVERPDGSNFTLKIRSTKLEDSAMYFCASSQLNTGELFFGEGSRLTVL.

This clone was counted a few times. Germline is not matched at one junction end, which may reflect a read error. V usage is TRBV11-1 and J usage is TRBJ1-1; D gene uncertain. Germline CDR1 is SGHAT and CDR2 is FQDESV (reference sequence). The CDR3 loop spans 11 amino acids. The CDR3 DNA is TGTGCCAGCAGCTTAAACAGTGAAGCTTTCTTT. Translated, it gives CASSLNSEAFF. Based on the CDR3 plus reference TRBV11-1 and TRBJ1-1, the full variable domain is EAEVAQSPRYKITEKSQAVAFWCDPISGHATLYWYRQILGQGPELLVQFQDESVVDDSQLPKDRFSAERLKGVDSTLKIQPAELGDSAMYLCASSLNSEAFFGQGTRLTVV.

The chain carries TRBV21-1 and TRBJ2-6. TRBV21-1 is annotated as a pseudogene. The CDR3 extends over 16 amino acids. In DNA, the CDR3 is TGTGCCAGCACCCCATCAAGGAATCCTGGGGCCAACGTCCTGACTTTC. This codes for CASTPSRNPGANVLTF.

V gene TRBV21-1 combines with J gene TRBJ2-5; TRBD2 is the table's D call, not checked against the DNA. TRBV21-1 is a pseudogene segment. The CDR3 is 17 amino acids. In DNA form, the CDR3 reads TGTGCCAGCAGCAAAGGTAGCGGGCCGACAGACAAAGAGACCCAGTACTTC. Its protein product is CASSKGSGPTDKETQYF.

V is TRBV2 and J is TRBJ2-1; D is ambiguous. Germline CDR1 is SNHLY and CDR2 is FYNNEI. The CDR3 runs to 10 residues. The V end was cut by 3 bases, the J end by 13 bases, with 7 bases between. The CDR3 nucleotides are TGTGCCAGCAGTGAGGGTCCTCAGTTCTTC. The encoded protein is CASSEGPQFF.

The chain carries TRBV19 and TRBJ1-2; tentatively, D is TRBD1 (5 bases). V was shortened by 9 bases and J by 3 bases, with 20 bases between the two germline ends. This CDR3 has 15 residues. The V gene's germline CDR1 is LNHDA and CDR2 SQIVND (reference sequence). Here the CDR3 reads CASTPLSKQDYGYTF. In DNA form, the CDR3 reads TGTGCCAGCACACCCCTATCGAAACAGGACTATGGCTACACCTTC. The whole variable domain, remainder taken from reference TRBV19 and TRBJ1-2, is DGGITQSPKYLFRKEGQNVTLSCEQNLNHDAMYWYRQDPGQGLRLIYYSQIVNDFQKGDIAEGYSVSREKKESFPLTVTSAQKNPTAFYLCASTPLSKQDYGYTFGSGTRLTVV.

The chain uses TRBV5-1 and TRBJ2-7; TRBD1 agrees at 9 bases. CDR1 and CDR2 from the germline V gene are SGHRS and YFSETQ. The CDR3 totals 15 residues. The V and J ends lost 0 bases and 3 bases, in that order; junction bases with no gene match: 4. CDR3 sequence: CASSLGDRDNYEQYF. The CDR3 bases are TGCGCCAGCAGCTTGGGGGACAGGGATAACTACGAGCAGTACTTC. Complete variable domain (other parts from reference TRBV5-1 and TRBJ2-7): KAGVTQTPRYLIKTRGQQVTLSCSPISGHRSVSWYQQTPGQGLQFLFEYFSETQRNKGNFPGRFSGRQFSNSRSEMNVSTLELGDSALYLCASSLGDRDNYEQYFGPGTRLTVT.

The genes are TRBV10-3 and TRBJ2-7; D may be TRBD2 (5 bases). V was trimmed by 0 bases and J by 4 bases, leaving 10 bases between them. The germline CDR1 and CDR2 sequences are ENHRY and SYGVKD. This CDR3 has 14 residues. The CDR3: CAISESGGRYEQYF. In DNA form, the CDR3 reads TGTGCCATCAGTGAGTCCGGCGGGCGATACGAGCAGTACTTC.

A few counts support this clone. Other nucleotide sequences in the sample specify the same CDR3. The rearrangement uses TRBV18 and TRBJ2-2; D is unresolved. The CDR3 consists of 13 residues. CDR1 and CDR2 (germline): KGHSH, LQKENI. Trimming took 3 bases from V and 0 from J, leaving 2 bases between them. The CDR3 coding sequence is TGTGCCAGCTCACCTCCGAACACCGGGGAGCTGTTTTTT. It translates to CASSPPNTGELFF.

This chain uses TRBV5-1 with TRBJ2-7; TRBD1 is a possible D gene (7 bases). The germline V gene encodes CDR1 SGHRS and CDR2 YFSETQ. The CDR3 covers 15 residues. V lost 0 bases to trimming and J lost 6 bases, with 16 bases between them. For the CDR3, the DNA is TGCGCCAGCAGCTTGGGGGCCCACCAGGGGGGCGAGCAGTACTTC. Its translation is CASSLGAHQGGEQYF. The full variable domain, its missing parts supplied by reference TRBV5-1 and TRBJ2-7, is KAGVTQTPRYLIKTRGQQVTLSCSPISGHRSVSWYQQTPGQGLQFLFEYFSETQRNKGNFPGRFSGRQFSNSRSEMNVSTLELGDSALYLCASSLGAHQGGEQYFGPGTRLTVT.

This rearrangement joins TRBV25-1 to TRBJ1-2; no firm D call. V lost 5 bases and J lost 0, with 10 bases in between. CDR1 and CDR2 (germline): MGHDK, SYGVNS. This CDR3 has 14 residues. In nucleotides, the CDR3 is TGTGCCAGCAGTACAGCCAGATCTAACTATGGCTACACCTTC. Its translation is CASSTARSNYGYTF.

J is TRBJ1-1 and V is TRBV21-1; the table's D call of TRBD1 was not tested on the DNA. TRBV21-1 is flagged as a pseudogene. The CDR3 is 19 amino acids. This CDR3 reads CASSLSISDREEEDTEAFF. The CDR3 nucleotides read TGTGCCAGCAGCTTATCGATTTCCGACAGGGAAGAAGAGGACACTGAAGCTTTCTTT.

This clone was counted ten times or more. The CDR3 is CASSLLGGHYEQYF. The CDR3 coding sequence is TGTGCCAGCAGCCTCTTGGGGGGCCACTACGAGCAGTACTTC. This chain joins TRBV7-9 and TRBJ2-7; D may correspond to TRBD1 or TRBD2 (6 bases each). The V gene lost 5 bases and the J gene lost 3 bases, with 14 bases spanning the gap. From germline, CDR1 is SEHNR and CDR2 FQNEAQ (reference sequence). CDR3 size: 14 residues.

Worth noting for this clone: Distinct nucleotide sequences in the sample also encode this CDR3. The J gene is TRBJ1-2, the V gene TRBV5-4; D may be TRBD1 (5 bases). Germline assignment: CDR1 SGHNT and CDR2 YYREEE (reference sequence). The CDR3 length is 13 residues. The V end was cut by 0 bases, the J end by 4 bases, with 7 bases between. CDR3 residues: CASSLAGVYGYTF. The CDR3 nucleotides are TGTGCCAGCAGCTTGGCGGGGGTCTATGGCTACACCTTC.